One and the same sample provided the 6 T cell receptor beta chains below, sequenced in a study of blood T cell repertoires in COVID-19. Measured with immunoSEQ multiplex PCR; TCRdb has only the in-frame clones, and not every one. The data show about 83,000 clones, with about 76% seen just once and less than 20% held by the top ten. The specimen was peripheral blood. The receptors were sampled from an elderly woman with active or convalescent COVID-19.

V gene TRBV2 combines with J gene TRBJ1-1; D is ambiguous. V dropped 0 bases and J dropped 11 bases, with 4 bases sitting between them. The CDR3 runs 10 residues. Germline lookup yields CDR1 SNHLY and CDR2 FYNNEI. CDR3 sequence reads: CASSEAQAFF. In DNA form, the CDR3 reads TGTGCCAGCAGTGAAGCCCAGGCTTTCTTT.

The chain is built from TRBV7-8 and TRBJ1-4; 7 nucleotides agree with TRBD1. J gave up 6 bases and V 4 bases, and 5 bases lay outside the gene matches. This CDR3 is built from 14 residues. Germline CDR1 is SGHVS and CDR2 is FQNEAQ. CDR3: CASSSTGRDEKLFF. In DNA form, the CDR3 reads TGTGCCAGCAGCTCGACAGGGAGAGATGAAAAACTGTTTTTT.

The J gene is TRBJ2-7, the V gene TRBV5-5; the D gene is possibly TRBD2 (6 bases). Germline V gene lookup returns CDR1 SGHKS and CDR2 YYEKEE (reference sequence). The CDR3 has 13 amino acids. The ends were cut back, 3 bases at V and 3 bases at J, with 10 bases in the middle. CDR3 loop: CASSSDGGYEQYF. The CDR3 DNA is TGTGCCAGCAGCTCCGACGGGGGCTACGAGCAGTACTTC.

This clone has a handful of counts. The CDR3 protein is CASSGWDRGEAFF. CDR3 in DNA: TGTGCCAGCAGTGGGTGGGACAGGGGGGAAGCTTTCTTT. The rearrangement uses TRBV27 and TRBJ1-1; 11 bases align to TRBD1. This CDR3 region has 13 residues. CDR1 is MNHEY, CDR2 SMNVEV, per germline (reference sequence). J gave up 8 bases and V 5 bases, and 4 bases lay outside the gene matches.

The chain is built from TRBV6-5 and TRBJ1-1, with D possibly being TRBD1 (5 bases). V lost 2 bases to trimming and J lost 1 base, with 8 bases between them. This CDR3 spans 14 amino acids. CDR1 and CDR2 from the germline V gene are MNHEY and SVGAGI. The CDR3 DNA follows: TGTGCCAGCAGTTACGGGGGGGAGAACACTGAAGCTTTCTTT. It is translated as CASSYGGENTEAFF.

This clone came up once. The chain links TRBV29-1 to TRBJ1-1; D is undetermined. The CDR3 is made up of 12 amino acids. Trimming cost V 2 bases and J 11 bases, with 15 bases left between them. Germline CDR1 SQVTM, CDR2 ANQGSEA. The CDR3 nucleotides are TGCAGCGTTGAAAGGAACGGGGATTGGGCTTTCTTT. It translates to CSVERNGDWAFF. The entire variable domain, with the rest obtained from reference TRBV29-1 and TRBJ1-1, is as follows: SAVISQKPSRDICQRGTSLTIQCQVDSQVTMMFWYRQQPGQSLTLIATANQGSEATYESGFVIDKFPISRPNLTFSTLTVSNMSPEDSSIYLCSVERNGDWAFFGQGTRLTVV.